These T cell receptor beta chains were read from a single sample in a study of blood T cells in healthy people across ages. TCRdb ran MiXCR on the 5' RACE reads and lists one entry per CDR3 protein. The sample consists of about 1.5 million distinct CDR3 sequences, approximately 43% of them appearing once. The sample taken for sequencing was blood. The receptors come from a woman younger than 35 in good health. Both conserved end residues are part of each CDR3. The D gene is left open where the match is weak. Some rows mark clone size as missing; the rest say once, few, many or name a class of expanded clone.

size: few; V: TRBV10-3; J: TRBJ1-2; D: TRBD1; CDR3: CAISPTGYGYTF
size: few; V: TRBV4-3; J: TRBJ2-3; D: TRBD1; CDR3: CASSQETGQGGVTQYF
size: NA; V: TRBV20-1; J: NA; D: TRBD2; CDR3: CSATATSGTYEQYF
size: NA; V: TRBV12-3/TRBV12-4; J: TRBJ2-1; D: TRBD1; CDR3: CASSQDRGLPTGNEQFF
size: few; V: TRBV20-1; J: TRBJ1-5; D: NA; CDR3: CSGAGPNQPQHF
size: many; V: TRBV6-2/TRBV6-3; J: TRBJ2-1; D: NA; CDR3: CASSPPRAGPSYNEQFF
size: once; V: TRBV6-2/TRBV6-3; J: TRBJ2-7; D: TRBD1; CDR3: CASRTRDSLSYEQYF
size: NA; V: TRBV12-1; J: TRBJ1-2; D: NA; CDR3: CASRYWTGGGYTF
size: NA; V: TRBV14; J: TRBJ2-1; D: TRBD2; CDR3: CASSRGSLREKQFF
size: few; V: TRBV29-1; J: TRBJ1-2; D: TRBD1; CDR3: CSAGTDHNYGYTF
size: NA; V: TRBV29-1; J: TRBJ2-7; D: NA; CDR3: CSVGLVAESYEQYF
size: NA; V: TRBV7-2; J: TRBJ2-1; D: NA; CDR3: CASSLGAPKTYNEQFF
size: NA; V: TRBV28; J: TRBJ2-5; D: NA; CDR3: CASSVNRGQYF
size: NA; V: TRBV28; J: TRBJ1-1; D: TRBD1; CDR3: CASSSRTGRDTEAFF
size: NA; V: TRBV4-1; J: NA; D: NA; CDR3: CASSRQGYYNEQYF
size: NA; V: TRBV7-2; J: TRBJ2-5; D: NA; CDR3: CASSLAGPVETQYF
size: few; V: TRBV3-1; J: TRBJ2-7; D: NA; CDR3: CASSQALYEQYF
size: NA; V: TRBV27; J: TRBJ2-3; D: NA; CDR3: CASSLIGVMSTDTQYF
size: NA; V: TRBV3-1; J: TRBJ2-1; D: NA; CDR3: CASSPGVGLYNEQFF
size: few; V: TRBV7-9; J: TRBJ2-1; D: NA; CDR3: CASSLAWLSRRNEQFF
size: once; V: TRBV20-1; J: TRBJ2-7; D: NA; CDR3: CSARERRRPVNEQYF
size: NA; V: TRBV4-1; J: TRBJ1-2; D: NA; CDR3: CASSQVTVDHNYGYTF
size: once; V: TRBV7-8; J: TRBJ1-2; D: TRBD1; CDR3: CASSLGGQGNGYTF
size: NA; V: TRBV5-1; J: TRBJ1-1; D: TRBD1; CDR3: CASSLVTGARTEAFF
size: NA; V: TRBV25-1; J: TRBJ2-3; D: TRBD2; CDR3: CASSDPSRTSGTTDTQYF
size: NA; V: TRBV19; J: TRBJ2-3; D: NA; CDR3: CASSIMADTQYF
size: once; V: TRBV3-1; J: TRBJ2-5; D: NA; CDR3: CASSHNIGQETQYF
size: NA; V: TRBV29-1; J: TRBJ1-1; D: NA; CDR3: CSVSATKENTEAFF
size: NA; V: TRBV6-5; J: TRBJ1-6; D: NA; CDR3: CASSYSVLHNSPLHF
size: NA; V: TRBV7-2; J: TRBJ2-2; D: NA; CDR3: CASSAGRLNTGELFF
size: few; V: TRBV4-1; J: TRBJ2-3; D: NA; CDR3: CASSQGSWLTSTDTQYF